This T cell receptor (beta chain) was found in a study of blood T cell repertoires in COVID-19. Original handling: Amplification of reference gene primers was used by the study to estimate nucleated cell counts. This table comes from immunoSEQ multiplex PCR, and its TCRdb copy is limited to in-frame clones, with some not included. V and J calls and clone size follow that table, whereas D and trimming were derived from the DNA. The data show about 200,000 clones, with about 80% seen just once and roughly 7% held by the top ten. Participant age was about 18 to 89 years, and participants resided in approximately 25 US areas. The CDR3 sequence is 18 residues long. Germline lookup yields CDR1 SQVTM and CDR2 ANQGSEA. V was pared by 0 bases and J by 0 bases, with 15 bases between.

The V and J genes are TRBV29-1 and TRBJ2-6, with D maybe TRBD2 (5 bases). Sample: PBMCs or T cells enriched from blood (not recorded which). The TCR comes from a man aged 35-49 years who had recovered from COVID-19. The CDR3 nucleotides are TGCAGCGTTGAAGATCCTGGACTCGCCCGCTCTGGGGCCAACGTCCTGACTTTC. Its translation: CSVEDPGLARSGANVLTF.